The TCR beta chain under discussion was sequenced for a study of tumor and adjacent non-tumor tissue in lung cancer. As to this clonotype: What it recognizes is unknown.

TCRbeta libraries were built with three rounds of nested PCR, modified from ARM-PCR. TCRdb reprocessed the multiplex PCR reads via MiXCR and lists one record per CDR3 protein. The sample includes over 80,000 distinct CDR3 sequences, 80% of them seen just once. Study findings and constraints: Tumor repertoires had a smaller top 100 clone share than normal lung.

This CDR3 spans 13 amino acids. J was trimmed by 7 bases and V by 5 bases; bases with no gene match: 8. From germline, CDR1 is SQVTM and CDR2 ANQGSEA. RNA was extracted from bulk tissue without any cell sorting. More than 3 cm separated this lung sample from the edge of the tumor. This TCR came from a man aged 55-75 years with small cell lung cancer. The sequenced material came from distant non-tumor lung tissue. The chain carries TRBV29-1 and TRBJ2-7; 10 bases fit TRBD2. In DNA, the CDR3 is TGCAGCGTTACGTCAGGGACTAGCGAGGAGCAGTACTTC. Amino acids: CSVTSGTSEEQYF.